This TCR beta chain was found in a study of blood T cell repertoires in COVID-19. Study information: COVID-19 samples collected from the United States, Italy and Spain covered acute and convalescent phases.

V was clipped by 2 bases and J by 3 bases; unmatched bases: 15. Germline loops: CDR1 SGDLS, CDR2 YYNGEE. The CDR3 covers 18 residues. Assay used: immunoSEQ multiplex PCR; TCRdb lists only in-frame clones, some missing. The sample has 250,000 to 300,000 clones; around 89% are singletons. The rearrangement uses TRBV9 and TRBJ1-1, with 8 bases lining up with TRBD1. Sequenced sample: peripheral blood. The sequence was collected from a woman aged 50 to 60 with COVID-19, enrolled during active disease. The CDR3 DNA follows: TGTGCCAGCAGCGTTAGACAGGCCCTCACAGGGGGGGACACTGAAGCTTTCTTT. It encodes CASSVRQALTGGDTEAFF.